These 18 T cell receptor beta chains originate from one sample sequenced in a study of long-term antiretroviral therapy in people with HIV. They ran version v3.0 of the immunoSEQ assay at survey level. This table comes from immunoSEQ multiplex PCR, and its TCRdb copy is limited to in-frame clones, with some not included. The profile shows under 30,000 clones, around 96% of them singletons. The sample consisted of unsorted PBMCs, taken around 6 years after starting antiretroviral therapy. The receptors stem from a man aged 25 to 45 with HIV.

The gene calls are TRBV20-1 and TRBJ2-1; 8 nucleotides line up with TRBD2. Trimming cost V 3 bases and J 12 bases; bases outside gene matches: 4. From germline, CDR1 is DFQATT and CDR2 SNEGSKA (reference sequence). The length of the CDR3 is 11 residues. CDR3 sequence: CSARIGRGQFF. The CDR3 coding sequence is TGCAGTGCTAGGATCGGGAGGGGGCAGTTCTTC.

The gene calls are TRBV5-1 and TRBJ2-7; D is unresolved. V lost 0 bases, J lost 2 bases, and 9 bases lay in between. Germline V gene lookup returns CDR1 SGHRS and CDR2 YFSETQ. This CDR3 region has 14 residues. In DNA, the CDR3 is TGCGCCAGCAGCTTGGGGCAGAAAGCCTACGAGCAGTACTTC. Protein: CASSLGQKAYEQYF.

The chain uses TRBV15 and TRBJ1-1; no reliable D call. The CDR3 is made up of 14 amino acids. Per germline, CDR1 LNHNV and CDR2 YYDKDF (reference sequence). V gave up 3 bases and J gave up 1 base, with 9 bases separating them. This chain's CDR3 is CATSSRRTNTEAFF. CDR3 nucleotide sequence: TGTGCCACCAGCAGCCGACGGACGAACACTGAAGCTTTCTTT. The entire variable domain, with the rest obtained from reference TRBV15 and TRBJ1-1, is as follows: DAMVIQNPRYQVTQFGKPVTLSCSQTLNHNVMYWYQQKSSQAPKLLFHYYDKDFNNEADTPDNFQSRRPNTSFCFLDIRSPGLGDTAMYLCATSSRRTNTEAFFGQGTRLTVV.

The genes are TRBV7-2 and TRBJ1-4; D gene ambiguous. V was shortened by 1 base and J by 7 bases, with 10 bases between the two germline ends. Germline assignment: CDR1 SGHTA and CDR2 FQGNSA. This CDR3 comprises 14 residues. CDR3 residues: CASSLDPAAEKLFF. CDR3 sequence (DNA): TGTGCCAGCAGCTTAGATCCAGCAGCTGAAAAACTGTTTTTT.

The V call is TRBV6-5, the J call TRBJ2-7; tentatively, D is TRBD2 (7 bases). Trimming removed 1 base at V and 7 bases at J, with 17 bases between. The CDR3 loop spans 15 amino acids. CDR1 and CDR2 (germline): MNHEY, SVGAGI. DNA of the CDR3: TGTGCCAGCAGTTACTTCGGGGGGCCCCAGGATGAGCAGTACTTC. It specifies CASSYFGGPQDEQYF.

This chain links TRBV28 with TRBJ2-5, with D maybe TRBD2 (6 bases). CDR1 is MDHEN and CDR2 is SYDVKM in the germline V gene. The CDR3 loop spans 14 amino acids. Trimming removed 5 bases at V and 7 bases at J, with 17 bases between. The CDR3 DNA reads TGTGCCAGCAGTCCGACTAGTTTGGTTGGGACCCAGTACTTC. It is translated as CASSPTSLVGTQYF.

The chain recombines TRBV27 with TRBJ1-4; weak D call: TRBD1 (5 bases). The CDR3 is 19 amino acids. V gave up 4 bases and J gave up 1 base, with 22 bases separating them. Germline lookup yields CDR1 MNHEY and CDR2 SMNVEV (reference sequence). This CDR3 reads CASSSYLGPGGGTNEKLFF. CDR3 nucleotides: TGTGCCAGCAGTTCCTACCTCGGACCCGGCGGGGGAACTAATGAAAAACTGTTTTTT.

This CDR3 is CASSVGGTNEQFF. The CDR3 DNA follows: TGTGCCAGCAGCGTTGGGGGGACAAATGAGCAGTTCTTC. The chain links TRBV7-9 to TRBJ2-1; D assignment may be TRBD1 or TRBD2 (6 bases each). The germline CDR1 and CDR2 sequences are SEHNR and FQNEAQ (reference sequence). CDR3 length equals 13 residues. Trimming took 5 bases from V and 7 from J, leaving 12 bases between them. Using reference TRBV7-9 and TRBJ2-1 for the parts outside the CDR3, the full variable domain is DTGVSQNPRHKITKRGQNVTFRCDPISEHNRLYWYRQTLGQGPEFLTYFQNEAQLEKSRLLSDRFSAERPKGSFSTLEIQRTEQGDSAMYLCASSVGGTNEQFFGPGTRLTVL.

The V call is TRBV7-6, the J call TRBJ2-7; a weak D match, TRBD1 (6 bases). The germline V and J ends were trimmed by 5 bases and 5 bases, with 16 bases remaining between them. In germline, CDR1 is SGHVS, CDR2 FNYEAQ. The CDR3 has 14 residues. CDR3 nucleotide sequence: TGTGCCAGCAGCCTTCCCCTACAGGGAAACGAGCAGTACTTC. Translated: CASSLPLQGNEQYF. Full variable domain (missing parts from reference TRBV7-6 and TRBJ2-7): GAGVSQSPRYKVTKRGQDVALRCDPISGHVSLYWYRQALGQGPEFLTYFNYEAQQDKSGLPNDRFSAERPEGSISTLTIQRTEQRDSAMYRCASSLPLQGNEQYFGPGTRLTVT.

The genes are TRBV7-8 and TRBJ2-5; 10 nucleotides align to TRBD2. V dropped 3 bases and J dropped 4; count of bases not matched to a gene: 5. Germline CDR1 SGHVS, CDR2 FQNEAQ. The CDR3 runs 15 residues. The CDR3, as DNA: TGTGCCAGCAGCTTCCTAGCGGGAGCAAGAGAGACCCAGTACTTC. Its protein is CASSFLAGARETQYF.

The chain links TRBV6-1 to TRBJ1-3; unclear D gene. The CDR3 sequence is 11 residues long. The germline V gene has CDR1 MNHNS and CDR2 SASEGT. Between the trimmed V and J ends, which lost 4 bases and 7 bases, there was a span of 5 bases. The CDR3 DNA sequence: TGTGCCAGCAGTGTGGGCAACACCATATATTTT. Encoded protein: CASSVGNTIYF.

The chain couples TRBV30 to TRBJ1-2; 7 positions match TRBD1. Germline CDR1 GTSNPN, CDR2 SVGIG (reference sequence). With V trimmed by 1 base and J by 4 bases, 9 bases remained unmatched. This CDR3 is built from 15 residues. CDR3 protein: CAWSGQGVTSYGYTF. Here the CDR3 DNA reads TGTGCCTGGAGTGGTCAGGGGGTTACTTCCTATGGCTACACCTTC.

Only one count was recorded for this clone. The V gene is TRBV11-2, the J gene TRBJ1-1; no clear D. The germline V gene has CDR1 SGHAT and CDR2 FQNNGV. V was clipped by 1 base and J by 11 bases, with 20 bases between them. The CDR3 has 15 amino acids. CDR3 region: CASSLGPEGLGQAFF. Here the CDR3 DNA reads TGTGCCAGCAGCTTAGGTCCCGAGGGATTGGGTCAGGCTTTCTTT.

The chain carries TRBV11-2 and TRBJ2-7; D not certain. The germline gives CDR1 SGHAT, CDR2 FQNNGV. The CDR3 is 13 amino acids. The V and J ends lost 6 bases and 3 bases respectively, with 12 bases between them. The CDR3 DNA reads as TGTGCCAGCAGAGGTAGTTCCCACTACGAGCAGTACTTC. The encoded protein is CASRGSSHYEQYF.

V usage is TRBV20-1 and J usage is TRBJ2-3; D gene uncertain. The CDR3 totals 10 residues. Germline V gene data show CDR1 as DFQATT and CDR2 as SNEGSKA (reference sequence). Trimming left V 3 bases short and J 2 bases short, with 0 bases between. The CDR3 loop reads CSASTDTQYF. The CDR3 DNA sequence: TGCAGTGCTAGCACAGATACGCAGTATTTT.

This chain connects TRBV4-1 to TRBJ2-7; 10 nucleotides agree with TRBD1. The V gene end was trimmed by 1 base and the J gene end by 2 bases; junction bases not matched to a gene: 5. Germline-derived CDR1 and CDR2 are MGHRA and YSYEKL. There are 16 residues in the CDR3. DNA for the CDR3: TGCGCCAGCAGCCAAGCCCCGGGACAGGGGACCTACGAGCAGTACTTC. It is translated as CASSQAPGQGTYEQYF.

V gene TRBV5-6 combines with J gene TRBJ2-5; D is undetermined. This CDR3 spans 12 amino acids. From germline, CDR1 is SGHDT and CDR2 YYEEEE. The V and J ends lost 4 bases and 5 bases respectively, with 9 bases between them. The CDR3 loop is CASSADLETQYF. DNA of the CDR3: TGTGCCAGCAGCGCGGACCTCGAGACCCAGTACTTC.

The J gene is TRBJ1-5, the V gene TRBV9; tentatively, D is TRBD1 (5 bases). Trimming took 2 bases from V and 5 from J, leaving 8 bases between them. The CDR3 has 13 amino acids. The germline gives CDR1 SGDLS, CDR2 YYNGEE. The CDR3: CASSVGTYQPQHF. DNA of the CDR3: TGTGCCAGCAGCGTGGGGACTTATCAGCCCCAGCATTTT.